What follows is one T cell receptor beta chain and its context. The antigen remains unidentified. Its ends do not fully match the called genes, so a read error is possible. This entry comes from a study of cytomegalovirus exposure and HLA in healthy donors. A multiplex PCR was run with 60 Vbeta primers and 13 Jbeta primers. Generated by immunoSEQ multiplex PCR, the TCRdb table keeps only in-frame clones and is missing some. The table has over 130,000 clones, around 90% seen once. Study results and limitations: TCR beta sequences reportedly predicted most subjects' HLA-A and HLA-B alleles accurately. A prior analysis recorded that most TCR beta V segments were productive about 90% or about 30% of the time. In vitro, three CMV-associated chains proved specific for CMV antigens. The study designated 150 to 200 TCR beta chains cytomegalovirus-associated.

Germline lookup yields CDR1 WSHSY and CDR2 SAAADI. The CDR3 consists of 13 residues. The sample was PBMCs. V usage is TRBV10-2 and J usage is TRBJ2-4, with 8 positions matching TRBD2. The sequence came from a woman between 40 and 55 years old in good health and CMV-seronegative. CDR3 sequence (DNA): TGCGCCAGCAGTGAGATTAGGGCGGGAGGTCTCGAGTTC. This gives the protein CASSEIRAGGLEF.